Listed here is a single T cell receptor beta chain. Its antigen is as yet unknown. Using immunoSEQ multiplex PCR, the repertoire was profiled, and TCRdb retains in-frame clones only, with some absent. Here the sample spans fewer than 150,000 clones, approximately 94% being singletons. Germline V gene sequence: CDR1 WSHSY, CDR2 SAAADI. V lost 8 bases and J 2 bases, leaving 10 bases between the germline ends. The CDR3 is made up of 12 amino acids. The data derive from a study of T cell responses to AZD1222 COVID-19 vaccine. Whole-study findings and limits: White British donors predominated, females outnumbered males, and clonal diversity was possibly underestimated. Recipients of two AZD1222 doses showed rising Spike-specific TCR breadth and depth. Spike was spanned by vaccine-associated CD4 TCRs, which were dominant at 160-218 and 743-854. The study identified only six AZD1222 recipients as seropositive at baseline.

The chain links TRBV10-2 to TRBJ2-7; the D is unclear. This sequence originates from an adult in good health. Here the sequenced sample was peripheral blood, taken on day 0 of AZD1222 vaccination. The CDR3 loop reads CASSAGTYEQYF. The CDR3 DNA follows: TGCGCCAGCTCGGCCGGTACCTACGAGCAGTACTTC.